This TCR beta chain was obtained from a study of blood T cell repertoires in COVID-19. Study overall: Spain, Italy and the United States supplied samples that represented acute and convalescent COVID-19. From T cells, B-cell-depleted T cells, or PBMCs came the material, which was cDNA or gDNA.

In the original processing: Researchers report that nucleated cell counts were estimated from reference gene primer amplification. Method: immunoSEQ multiplex PCR; TCRdb's copy keeps in-frame clones and lacks some. V and J calls and clone size are those listed in that table; D and trimming were worked out from the DNA. The sample yields 65,000 to 75,000 clones, about nine tenths seen once. The CDR3 runs 16 residues. The V and J ends lost 6 bases and 2 bases, in that order; junction bases with no gene match: 8. The sequencing sample was made of peripheral blood. This sequence originates from a man aged 45 to 65 with acute or convalescent COVID-19. The chain recombines TRBV23-1 with TRBJ2-7; 12 nucleotides line up with TRBD2. TRBV23-1 is an ORF; its function is uncertain. As DNA, the CDR3 is TGCGCCAGCAGATCCCCGGGGACTAGCGGGCCCTACGAGCAGTACTTC. This encodes CASRSPGTSGPYEQYF.